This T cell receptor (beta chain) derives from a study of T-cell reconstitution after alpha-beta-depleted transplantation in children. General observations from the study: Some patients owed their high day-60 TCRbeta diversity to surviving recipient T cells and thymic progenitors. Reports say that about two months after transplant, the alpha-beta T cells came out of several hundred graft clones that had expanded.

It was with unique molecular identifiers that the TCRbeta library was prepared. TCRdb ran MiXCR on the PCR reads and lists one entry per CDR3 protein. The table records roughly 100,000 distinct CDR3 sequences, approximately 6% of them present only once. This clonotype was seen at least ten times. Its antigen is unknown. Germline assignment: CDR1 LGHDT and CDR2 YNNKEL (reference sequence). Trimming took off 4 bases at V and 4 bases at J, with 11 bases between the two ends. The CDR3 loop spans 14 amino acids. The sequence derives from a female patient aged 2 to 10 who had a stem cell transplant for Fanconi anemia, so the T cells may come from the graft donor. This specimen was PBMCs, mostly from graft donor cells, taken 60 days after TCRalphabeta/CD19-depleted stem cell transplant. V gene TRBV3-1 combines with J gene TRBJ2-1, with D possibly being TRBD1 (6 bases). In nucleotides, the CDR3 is TGTGCCAGCAGCCGCGGACAGCCTTACAATGAGCAGTTCTTC. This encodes CASSRGQPYNEQFF.